The 27 T cell receptor beta chains reported below all come from one sample, sequenced in a study of cytomegalovirus exposure and HLA in healthy donors. Researchers ran the PCR with 60 Vbeta and 13 Jbeta primers. Method: immunoSEQ multiplex PCR; TCRdb's copy keeps in-frame clones and lacks some. The sample yields around 190,000 clones, roughly 78% seen once. Sequenced: PBMCs. These receptors all come from a woman between 40 and 55 years old in good health and CMV-seronegative.

The chain employs TRBV28 and TRBJ1-5, with 11 bases fitting TRBD1. Germline V gene lookup returns CDR1 MDHEN and CDR2 SYDVKM. V was clipped by 6 bases and J by 4 bases; unmatched bases: 11. The CDR3 loop spans 17 amino acids. The CDR3 is CASSSGTGGIGNQPQHF. The CDR3 coding sequence is TGTGCCAGCAGCTCCGGGACAGGGGGGATTGGAAATCAGCCCCAGCATTTT.

This chain joins TRBV7-8 and TRBJ1-1; 8 bases map to TRBD1. J was trimmed by 1 base and V by 5 bases; bases with no gene match: 6. The CDR3 loop spans 15 amino acids. CDR1 and CDR2 from the germline V gene are SGHVS and FQNEAQ. CDR3 DNA sequence: TGTGCCAGCAGCCCGGGACAGGTGGGGAACACTGAAGCTTTCTTT. It encodes CASSPGQVGNTEAFF.

The rearrangement links TRBV6-5 to TRBJ1-2; 8 nucleotides line up with TRBD1. The ends lost 5 bases at V and 7 bases at J; junction bases unmatched: 9. The CDR3 runs 14 residues. CDR1 is MNHEY, CDR2 SVGAGI, per germline. CDR3 protein: CASSRSGQGAGYTF. Written as DNA, the CDR3 is TGTGCCAGCAGTCGGTCAGGACAGGGAGCTGGCTACACCTTC.

This rearrangement joins TRBV5-4 to TRBJ1-2, with TRBD1 as a possible D gene (5 bases). This CDR3 has 15 amino acids. Germline loops: CDR1 SGHNT, CDR2 YYREEE (reference sequence). V lost 1 base to trimming and J lost 3 bases, with 13 bases between them. DNA of the CDR3: TGTGCCAGCAGCTTGCCGGGGCTAGCGGACTATGGCTACACCTTC. It is translated as CASSLPGLADYGYTF. Based on the CDR3 plus reference TRBV5-4 and TRBJ1-2, the full variable domain is ETGVTQSPTHLIKTRGQQVTLRCSSQSGHNTVSWYQQALGQGPQFIFQYYREEENGRGNFPPRFSGLQFPNYSSELNVNALELDDSALYLCASSLPGLADYGYTFGSGTRLTVV.

For the CDR3, the DNA is TGTGCCAGCAGTTCGACTAACCTCAGGGAAGCTTTCTTT. Protein product: CASSSTNLREAFF. The J gene is TRBJ1-1, the V gene TRBV27, with D unresolved. The CDR3 is 13 residues long. Germline V gene lookup returns CDR1 MNHEY and CDR2 SMNVEV (reference sequence). Trimming pared 4 bases from V and 8 bases from J, leaving 14 bases between.

The genes are TRBV7-9 and TRBJ2-1, with D perhaps matching TRBD2 (6 bases). CDR1 and CDR2 from the germline V gene are SEHNR and FQNEAQ (reference sequence). This CDR3 contains 13 residues. V dropped 4 bases and J dropped 6 bases, with 10 bases sitting between them. CDR3 loop: CASSSSGVNEQFF. CDR3 nucleotide sequence: TGTGCCAGCAGCTCATCGGGGGTCAATGAGCAGTTCTTC.

The V and J genes are TRBV5-1 and TRBJ2-5; TRBD2 matches 11 bases. The trim removed 4 bases at V and 5 bases at J, leaving 7 bases unmatched. The CDR3 is 15 amino acids. Germline CDR1 SGHRS, CDR2 YFSETQ. The CDR3 sequence is CASSLSGGAFETQYF. DNA of the CDR3: TGCGCCAGCAGCCTTAGCGGGGGGGCCTTTGAGACCCAGTACTTC.

The V and J genes are TRBV2 and TRBJ1-2; D is undetermined. CDR1 and CDR2 (germline): SNHLY, FYNNEI. CDR3 length: 12 amino acids. The V end lost 8 bases, the J end lost 4 bases, and 11 bases lay between the germline ends. The CDR3 coding sequence is TGTGCCAGCGACGGAGGAAGCTATGGCTACACCTTC. As protein: CASDGGSYGYTF.

With respect to this clone: The junction departs from germline at one end; a sequencing error may be responsible. The rearrangement joins TRBV7-7 to TRBJ2-2; D perhaps matches TRBD1 (6 bases). This CDR3 has 14 residues. The germline V gene encodes CDR1 SSHAT and CDR2 FNYEAQ (reference sequence). The CDR3 protein is CASRPPGAGGELFF. For the CDR3, the DNA is TGTGCTAGCAGGCCCCCAGGGGCAGGCGGGGAGCTGTTTTTT.

The chain has TRBV9 and TRBJ2-7; 9 bases fit TRBD2. The CDR3 contains 15 residues. Germline CDR1 reads SGDLS; CDR2 reads YYNGEE. The V segment lost 2 bases and the J segment 3 bases; nucleotides outside the gene matches: 6. CDR3: CASSVGPSGVYEQYF. For the CDR3, the DNA is TGTGCCAGCAGCGTCGGCCCTAGCGGGGTCTACGAGCAGTACTTC.

The chain uses TRBV5-1 and TRBJ2-7; D is unclear. CDR1 is SGHRS and CDR2 is YFSETQ in the germline V gene. V lost 0 bases and J 2 bases, leaving 6 bases between the germline ends. This CDR3 has 13 amino acids. DNA of the CDR3: TGCGCCAGCAGCTTGGCCCAGACCTACGAGCAGTACTTC. It codes for CASSLAQTYEQYF.

The rearrangement joins TRBV5-4 to TRBJ2-2, with 9 bases identical to TRBD1. The CDR3 contains 17 residues. CDR1 is SGHNT and CDR2 is YYREEE in the germline V gene (reference sequence). Trimming at V came to 0 bases and at J to 4 bases, leaving 7 bases not matched to a gene. The CDR3 loop is CASSLGTGGGSTGELFF. The DNA of the CDR3 is TGTGCCAGCAGCTTGGGCACAGGGGGCGGGAGCACCGGGGAGCTGTTTTTT.

The chain is built from TRBV6-5 and TRBJ2-5, with D tentatively TRBD1 (6 bases). This CDR3 has 15 residues. CDR1 and CDR2 (germline): MNHEY, SVGAGI. With 6 bases removed from V and 1 base from J, the gap between germline ends came to 15 bases. In nucleotides, the CDR3 is TGTGCCAGCAGCAATACAGGGACCCCCCAAGAGACCCAGTACTTC. Translating gives CASSNTGTPQETQYF.

The chain carries TRBV18 and TRBJ2-1, with TRBD2 as a possible D gene (6 bases). CDR3 length equals 14 residues. The V gene's germline CDR1 is KGHSH and CDR2 LQKENI. V was pared by 2 bases and J by 9 bases, with 14 bases between. CDR3 DNA sequence: TGTGCCAGCTCACCAGGCCGACTAGTCGGTGAGCAGTTCTTC. Protein product: CASSPGRLVGEQFF. Full variable domain (remainder filled in from reference TRBV18 and TRBJ2-1): NAGVMQNPRHLVRRRGQEARLRCSPMKGHSHVYWYRQLPEEGLKFMVYLQKENIIDESGMPKERFSAEFPKEGPSILRIQQVVRGDSAAYFCASSPGRLVGEQFFGPGTRLTVL.

V usage is TRBV6-5 and J usage is TRBJ1-2; 10 bases line up with TRBD1. The V gene end was trimmed by 2 bases and the J gene end by 4 bases; junction bases not matched to a gene: 7. The germline gives CDR1 MNHEY, CDR2 SVGAGI. The CDR3 totals 16 residues. CDR3 coding DNA: TGTGCCAGCAGTTACCGGGACAGGGGAGGCCTCTATGGCTACACCTTC. Amino acids: CASSYRDRGGLYGYTF.

The chain links TRBV29-1 to TRBJ2-7, with D tentatively TRBD1 (6 bases). The germline V gene encodes CDR1 SQVTM and CDR2 ANQGSEA. The CDR3 consists of 12 residues. The V and J ends lost 5 bases and 2 bases respectively, with 10 bases between them. The CDR3 loop is CSVSQGTYEQYF. Written as DNA, the CDR3 is TGCAGCGTTTCGCAGGGGACCTACGAGCAGTACTTC.

The chain combines TRBV4-1 with TRBJ1-2; 7 bases are a match to TRBD1. This CDR3 has 14 amino acids. V was clipped by 3 bases and J by 2 bases; unmatched bases: 3. The V gene's germline CDR1 is MGHRA and CDR2 YSYEKL. CDR3 nucleotide sequence: TGCGCCAGCAGCCAGCTGACAGGGAACTATGGCTACACCTTC. Residues: CASSQLTGNYGYTF.

The chain uses TRBV4-2 and TRBJ1-1; D is possibly TRBD1 (5 bases). The V end was cut by 0 bases, the J end by 3 bases, with 11 bases between. Germline loops: CDR1 LGHNA, CDR2 YNFKEQ. The CDR3 is made up of 15 amino acids. CDR3 sequence (DNA): TGTGCCAGCAGCCAAGAGGCGGGACTGCACACTGAAGCTTTCTTT. It yields the protein CASSQEAGLHTEAFF.

Turning to this clone: This specimen includes other DNA sequences encoding the same CDR3. The genes are TRBV9 and TRBJ1-2; TRBD1 agrees at 7 bases. The germline V gene encodes CDR1 SGDLS and CDR2 YYNGEE. Trimming cost V 4 bases and J 2 bases; bases outside gene matches: 5. The CDR3 loop spans 14 amino acids. The CDR3 here is CASSPTDRNYGYTF. The CDR3 DNA is TGTGCCAGCAGCCCGACGGACAGGAACTATGGCTACACCTTC.

The CDR3 bases are TGTGCCAGCAGCTCACTCCCCCCCCTTAGCGGGAGTCCCAGCTCCTACAATGAGCAGTTCTTC. Residues: CASSSLPPLSGSPSSYNEQFF. The V and J genes are TRBV9 and TRBJ2-1; 9 positions match TRBD2. The CDR3 is made up of 21 amino acids. Germline-derived CDR1 and CDR2 are SGDLS and YYNGEE. V was pared by 4 bases and J by 0 bases, with 20 bases of the junction left unmatched.

The rearrangement uses TRBV19 and TRBJ1-1; weak D call: TRBD1 (5 bases). Germline CDR1 is LNHDA and CDR2 is SQIVND (reference sequence). The CDR3 is 12 amino acids. V was clipped by 6 bases and J by 6 bases, with 11 bases between them. CDR3 in DNA: TGTGCCAGTAGGGAACGGGGGTCTGAAGCTTTCTTT. Its translation: CASRERGSEAFF. The complete variable domain, with remaining parts taken from reference TRBV19 and TRBJ1-1, reads DGGITQSPKYLFRKEGQNVTLSCEQNLNHDAMYWYRQDPGQGLRLIYYSQIVNDFQKGDIAEGYSVSREKKESFPLTVTSAQKNPTAFYLCASRERGSEAFFGQGTRLTVV.

The J gene is TRBJ1-3, the V gene TRBV29-1; weak D call: TRBD1 (6 bases). This CDR3 has 17 residues. Germline V gene lookup returns CDR1 SQVTM and CDR2 ANQGSEA. Trimming pared 6 bases from V and 1 base from J, leaving 22 bases between. CDR3 coding DNA: TGCAGCGTAAATCTTGTGAAGGGGGGGGGATCTGGAAACACCATATATTTT. Its protein product is CSVNLVKGGGSGNTIYF.

In this sample, this clone turned up a few times. The V and J genes are TRBV7-6 and TRBJ2-3, with D possibly being TRBD1 (6 bases). The CDR3 is 13 residues long. The germline gives CDR1 SGHVS, CDR2 FNYEAQ. Trimming pared 4 bases from V and 4 bases from J, leaving 9 bases between. CDR3 nucleotides: TGTGCCAGCAGCTCTCCAGGGGCAGATACGCAGTATTTT. As protein: CASSSPGADTQYF.

In this sample, this clone turned up once. The chain employs TRBV14 and TRBJ2-1; TRBD2 agrees at 9 bases. The V gene end was trimmed by 2 bases and the J gene end by 2 bases; junction bases not matched to a gene: 4. Germline V gene lookup returns CDR1 SGHDN and CDR2 FVKESK. The CDR3 is 16 amino acids. The CDR3 protein is CASSQLASGAYNEQFF. The CDR3 nucleotides are TGTGCCAGCAGCCAACTTGCTAGCGGGGCCTACAATGAGCAGTTCTTC.

The gene calls are TRBV19 and TRBJ2-1; 10 nucleotides align to TRBD2. Germline assignment: CDR1 LNHDA and CDR2 SQIVND (reference sequence). Losses at the gene ends were 7 bases for V and 6 bases for J; bases not matched to a gene: 18. This CDR3 comprises 18 residues. CDR3 bases: TGTGCCAGTAACCGAGCGGGAGGGCCGGCAAGAGGGGGCAATGAGCAGTTCTTC. This gives the protein CASNRAGGPARGGNEQFF.

The chain employs TRBV15 and TRBJ1-1, with D unresolved. The CDR3 covers 15 residues. Per the germline V gene, CDR1 is LNHNV and CDR2 is YYDKDF (reference sequence). Trimming pared 0 bases from V and 1 base from J, leaving 9 bases between. The CDR3: CATSREEGRNTEAFF. The CDR3 DNA reads TGTGCCACCAGCAGAGAGGAGGGCCGGAACACTGAAGCTTTCTTT.

The rearrangement uses TRBV27 and TRBJ2-5; 7 nucleotides align to TRBD1. Germline trimming cut 2 bases from V and 4 bases from J; bases unmatched to any gene: 10. CDR3 length: 16 residues. Germline assignment: CDR1 MNHEY and CDR2 SMNVEV (reference sequence). DNA for the CDR3: TGTGCCAGCAGTTTAGGGACACCCGAGGGGGCAGAGACCCAGTACTTC. Amino acids: CASSLGTPEGAETQYF.